One and the same sample provided the 16 T cell receptor beta chains below, sequenced in a study of blood T cell repertoires in COVID-19. TCRdb's table, derived via immunoSEQ multiplex PCR, lists solely in-frame clones and lacks some. The data hold some 240,000 clones, with 80% to 90% observed a single time. The specimen was peripheral blood. The receptors come from a middle-aged woman who had recovered from COVID-19.

The V and J genes are TRBV3-1 (or the pseudogene TRBV3-2) and TRBJ2-3, with D possibly being TRBD1 (5 bases). V gave up 1 base and J gave up 13 bases, with 18 bases separating them. The CDR3 length is 14 residues. The V gene's germline CDR1 is LGHDT and CDR2 YNNKEL (reference sequence). This chain's CDR3 is CASSQVQESDAEYF. The DNA of the CDR3 is TGTGCCAGCAGCCAAGTACAGGAATCGGACGCAGAGTATTTT.

This clone was found once. V gene TRBV30 combines with J gene TRBJ2-5; TRBD2 agrees at 8 bases. Looked up from germline, CDR1 is GTSNPN and CDR2 is SVGIG (reference sequence). This CDR3 region has 14 residues. J was trimmed by 5 bases and V by 3 bases; bases with no gene match: 8. CDR3 region: CAWSPGGGRETQYF. CDR3 nucleotides: TGTGCCTGGAGCCCCGGCGGGGGGCGGGAGACCCAGTACTTC. The full variable domain, in which reference TRBV30 and TRBJ2-5 provide the parts outside the CDR3, is SQTIHQWPATLVQPVGSPLSLECTVEGTSNPNLYWYRQAAGRGLQLLFYSVGIGQISSEVPQNLSASRPQDRQFILSSKKLLLSDSGFYLCAWSPGGGRETQYFGPGTRLLVL.

The gene calls are TRBV19 and TRBJ2-1; 10 bases align to TRBD2. The V and J ends lost 3 bases and 3 bases, in that order; junction bases with no gene match: 11. The CDR3 covers 18 residues. From germline, CDR1 is LNHDA and CDR2 SQIVND (reference sequence). CDR3: CASSIGRTSGFFYNEQFF. CDR3 DNA sequence: TGTGCCAGTAGTATTGGACGGACTAGCGGATTCTTCTACAATGAGCAGTTCTTC.

This clone was counted only a few times. The rearrangement joins TRBV12-3 or TRBV12-4 to TRBJ1-4; D is uncertain. This CDR3 has 13 residues. Trimming shortened V by 7 bases and J by 8 bases, and 14 bases separated the two germline ends. In nucleotides, the CDR3 is TGTGCCAGCACCCTCAATGGTCAGGAAAAACTGTTTTTT. Translation gives CASTLNGQEKLFF.

This clone has at least ten counts. The V call is TRBV19, the J call TRBJ1-1; TRBD1 might be the D (5 bases). Between the trimmed V and J ends, which lost 1 base and 1 base, there was a span of 13 bases. The CDR3 loop spans 16 amino acids. Looked up from germline, CDR1 is LNHDA and CDR2 is SQIVND (reference sequence). The CDR3 reads CASSIGAGLGNTEAFF. CDR3 nucleotides: TGTGCCAGTAGTATAGGAGCAGGGCTGGGGAACACTGAAGCTTTCTTT.

The rearrangement joins TRBV7-2 to TRBJ2-7; 12 bases are shared with TRBD1. The CDR3 extends over 15 amino acids. Germline V gives CDR1 SGHTA, CDR2 FQGNSA. The V gene end was trimmed by 1 base and the J gene end by 7 bases; junction bases not matched to a gene: 5. For the CDR3, the DNA is TGTGCCAGCAGCTTAGTGGGGACAGGGGGCCAAGAGCAGTACTTC. Encoded protein: CASSLVGTGGQEQYF.

The chain has TRBV5-1 and TRBJ2-7, with unresolved D. Trimming left V 5 bases short and J 2 bases short, with 5 bases between. CDR1 and CDR2 from the germline V gene are SGHRS and YFSETQ. The CDR3 is 11 residues long. CDR3 DNA sequence: TGCGCCAGCAGATCCACCTACGAGCAGTACTTC. Its protein is CASRSTYEQYF.

The CDR3 coding sequence is TGTGCCAGTAGTCCCCCCGGAGGGGCTGGAAACACCATATATTTT. Translating it yields CASSPPGGAGNTIYF. The rearrangement joins TRBV19 to TRBJ1-3; possibly TRBD1 for D (5 bases). Germline values: CDR1 LNHDA, CDR2 SQIVND (reference sequence). Trimming took 5 bases from V and 2 from J, leaving 13 bases between them. The CDR3 loop spans 15 amino acids.

V gene TRBV10-3 combines with J gene TRBJ1-5, with TRBD1 identical over 9 bases. CDR1 is ENHRY and CDR2 is SYGVKD in the germline V gene. This CDR3 comprises 14 residues. The junction had 3 bases not matched to a gene; V was cut back by 4 bases and J by 5 bases. The CDR3: CAISGGQGDQPQHF. CDR3 coding DNA: TGTGCCATCAGTGGGGGACAGGGCGATCAGCCCCAGCATTTT.

This rearrangement joins TRBV5-1 to TRBJ2-5; 7 bases are shared with TRBD1. The germline gives CDR1 SGHRS, CDR2 YFSETQ. V dropped 4 bases and J dropped 5; count of bases not matched to a gene: 11. The CDR3 has 15 amino acids. The CDR3 sequence: CASSGTEGGYETQYF. CDR3 bases: TGCGCCAGCAGCGGAACGGAAGGGGGCTACGAGACCCAGTACTTC.

The rearrangement joins TRBV14 to TRBJ2-7; possibly TRBD1 for D (5 bases). Germline CDR1 SGHDN, CDR2 FVKESK. This CDR3 has 14 amino acids. V was cut by 4 bases and J by 3 bases, with 13 bases left in between. The CDR3 spells CASSPFTGNYEQYF. For the CDR3, the DNA is TGTGCCAGCAGCCCATTTACAGGCAACTACGAGCAGTACTTC.

This sequence joins TRBV3-1 (or the pseudogene TRBV3-2) and TRBJ1-2; unclear D gene. Germline V gives CDR1 LGHDT, CDR2 YNNKEL (reference sequence). V dropped 1 base and J dropped 10 bases, with 19 bases sitting between them. The CDR3 extends over 15 amino acids. CDR3 bases: TGTGCCAGCAGCCAAGTGTCCAGTTCAGGTGGCGCCTACACCTTC. Encoded protein: CASSQVSSSGGAYTF.

In nucleotides, the CDR3 is TGTGCCAGCAGAGACGGGACAGAAGACTCCTACGAGCAGTACTTC. It specifies CASRDGTEDSYEQYF. The genes are TRBV28 and TRBJ2-7; TRBD1 agrees at 7 bases. This CDR3 comprises 15 residues. The germline gives CDR1 MDHEN, CDR2 SYDVKM. After removal of 6 bases from V and 0 bases from J, the junction contained 8 bases not matched to a gene.

This sequence joins TRBV29-1 and TRBJ2-3; TRBD2 agrees at 11 bases. This CDR3 has 12 amino acids. From germline, CDR1 is SQVTM and CDR2 ANQGSEA. The J segment lost 11 bases and the V segment lost 7 bases, leaving 8 bases of the junction unmatched. This CDR3 reads CSALAGGFGQYF. The CDR3 DNA reads as TGCAGCGCTCTAGCGGGGGGATTTGGGCAGTATTTT.

This chain joins TRBV3-1 (or the pseudogene TRBV3-2) and TRBJ2-7; D gene uncertain. V lost 5 bases, J lost 3 bases, and 17 bases lay in between. The germline V gene has CDR1 LGHDT and CDR2 YNNKEL (reference sequence). The CDR3 is 15 amino acids. This chain's CDR3 is CASSDPSNNFYEQYF. CDR3 bases: TGTGCCAGCAGCGATCCCTCAAATAACTTCTACGAGCAGTACTTC.

This clone was seen just once. The chain has TRBV6-1 and TRBJ2-1, with D perhaps matching TRBD2 (5 bases). The CDR3 sequence is 15 residues long. V lost 2 bases, J lost 8 bases, and 16 bases lay in between. Germline assignment: CDR1 MNHNS and CDR2 SASEGT. The CDR3 loop reads CASSERATAGDEQFF. The CDR3 coding sequence is TGTGCCAGCAGTGAACGAGCTACGGCCGGGGATGAGCAGTTCTTC.